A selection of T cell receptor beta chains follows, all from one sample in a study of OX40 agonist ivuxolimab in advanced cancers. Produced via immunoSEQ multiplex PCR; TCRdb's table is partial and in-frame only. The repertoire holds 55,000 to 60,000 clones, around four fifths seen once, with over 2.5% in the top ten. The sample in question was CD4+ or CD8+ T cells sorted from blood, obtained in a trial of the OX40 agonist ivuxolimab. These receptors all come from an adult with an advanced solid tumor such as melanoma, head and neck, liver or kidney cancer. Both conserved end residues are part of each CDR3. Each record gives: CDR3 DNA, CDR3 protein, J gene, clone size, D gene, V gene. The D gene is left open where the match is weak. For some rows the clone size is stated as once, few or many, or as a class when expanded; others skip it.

CDR3nt: TGTGCCATCAGTGAAGGAGGGGGGTATGGCTACACCTTC
CDR3aa: CAISEGGGYGYTF
j_gene: TRBJ1-2
abundance: .
d_gene: .
v_gene: TRBV10-3

CDR3nt: TGTGCCAGCAGTCTTACAGGGGGGGATGAAAAACTGTTTTTT
CDR3aa: CASSLTGGDEKLFF
j_gene: TRBJ1-4
abundance: .
d_gene: TRBD1
v_gene: TRBV6-5

CDR3nt: TGTGCCAGCAGTCGAAACAGGGAGATCGGGGAGCTGTTTTTT
CDR3aa: CASSRNREIGELFF
j_gene: TRBJ2-2
abundance: .
d_gene: .
v_gene: TRBV5-6

CDR3nt: TGTGCCAGCAGCGTTCTAGCGGGGGGGCTGGAGACCCAGTACTTC
CDR3aa: CASSVLAGGLETQYF
j_gene: TRBJ2-5
abundance: .
d_gene: TRBD2
v_gene: TRBV9

CDR3nt: TGTGCCATCAGCTCGGCGGGCGCAGATACGCAGTATTTT
CDR3aa: CAISSAGADTQYF
j_gene: TRBJ2-3
abundance: few
d_gene: .
v_gene: TRBV10-3

CDR3nt: TGTGCCAGCAGCCCCGGGGCCAGACAGGAAAAACTGTTTTTT
CDR3aa: CASSPGARQEKLFF
j_gene: TRBJ1-4
abundance: .
d_gene: .
v_gene: TRBV7-9

CDR3nt: TGTGCCAGCAGCATTTTCACCTCCAATGAGCAGTTCTTC
CDR3aa: CASSIFTSNEQFF
j_gene: TRBJ2-1
abundance: .
d_gene: .
v_gene: TRBV11-3

CDR3nt: TGTGCCAGCAGCGTAGAGGGCAGAACTGAAGCTTTCTTT
CDR3aa: CASSVEGRTEAFF
j_gene: TRBJ1-1
abundance: .
d_gene: .
v_gene: TRBV9

CDR3nt: TGTGCCACCAGCAGAGGACAGATCCAAGAGACCCAGTACTTC
CDR3aa: CATSRGQIQETQYF
j_gene: TRBJ2-5
abundance: .
d_gene: .
v_gene: TRBV15

CDR3nt: TGTGCCAGCAGCCTTGGACAGGATGTAAATGGCTACACCTTC
CDR3aa: CASSLGQDVNGYTF
j_gene: TRBJ1-2
abundance: .
d_gene: TRBD1
v_gene: TRBV7-6

CDR3nt: TGTGCCAGCAGTTTAAAGAGGTCCGGGGAGCTGTTTTTT
CDR3aa: CASSLKRSGELFF
j_gene: TRBJ2-2
abundance: .
d_gene: .
v_gene: TRBV27

CDR3nt: TGCGCCAGCAGCTTGGGGACAGGGGACTCCTACGAGCAGTACTTC
CDR3aa: CASSLGTGDSYEQYF
j_gene: TRBJ2-7
abundance: .
d_gene: TRBD1
v_gene: TRBV5-1

CDR3nt: TGCGCCAGCAGCCAAGTGGAGCGCAATGAGCAGTTCTTC
CDR3aa: CASSQVERNEQFF
j_gene: TRBJ2-1
abundance: .
d_gene: .
v_gene: TRBV4-1

CDR3nt: TGTGCCAGTAGTATAATAGGCTCGATGTATGGCTACACCTTC
CDR3aa: CASSIIGSMYGYTF
j_gene: TRBJ1-2
abundance: medium-sized
d_gene: .
v_gene: TRBV19

CDR3nt: TGTGCCAGCAGTTACGATGGGAACACTGAAGCTTTCTTT
CDR3aa: CASSYDGNTEAFF
j_gene: TRBJ1-1
abundance: .
d_gene: .
v_gene: TRBV6-5

CDR3nt: TGCAGCGTTCAGGAGGGAGGGTATGGCTACACCTTC
CDR3aa: CSVQEGGYGYTF
j_gene: TRBJ1-2
abundance: .
d_gene: .
v_gene: TRBV29-1

CDR3nt: TGTGCCAGCAGCAAAAAGGCGGGGGGACAGGAGATAAAATACGAGCAGTACTTC
CDR3aa: CASSKKAGGQEIKYEQYF
j_gene: TRBJ2-7
abundance: few
d_gene: .
v_gene: TRBV21-1

CDR3nt: TGTGCCAGCAGCTCCCGGGCCCGAAGTAACAGCATTCAGTACTTC
CDR3aa: CASSSRARSNSIQYF
j_gene: TRBJ2-4
abundance: .
d_gene: .
v_gene: TRBV11-3

CDR3nt: TGTGCCAGCAGCCTACAGCCTCGGACAGGGAACACCGGGGAGCTGTTTTTT
CDR3aa: CASSLQPRTGNTGELFF
j_gene: TRBJ2-2
abundance: .
d_gene: TRBD1
v_gene: TRBV9

CDR3nt: TGTGCCACCAGAGTTGGACAGGGGGCGGATGAAAAACTGTTTTTT
CDR3aa: CATRVGQGADEKLFF
j_gene: TRBJ1-4
abundance: .
d_gene: TRBD1
v_gene: TRBV15

CDR3nt: TGCGCCAGCAGTAGGGGGTACGAGCAGTACTTC
CDR3aa: CASSRGYEQYF
j_gene: TRBJ2-7
abundance: few
d_gene: .
v_gene: TRBV10-1

CDR3nt: TGTGCCAGCAGCTTAGCTCGACTCGGCCAGGGCTACACCTTC
CDR3aa: CASSLARLGQGYTF
j_gene: TRBJ1-2
abundance: .
d_gene: .
v_gene: TRBV11-2

CDR3nt: TGTGCCAGCAGCGTCGGATTCTCAGAGACCCAGTACTTC
CDR3aa: CASSVGFSETQYF
j_gene: TRBJ2-5
abundance: .
d_gene: .
v_gene: TRBV7-9

CDR3nt: TGCAGCGTTGTCCCCGTGGACAGGGGGTATGGCTACACCTTC
CDR3aa: CSVVPVDRGYGYTF
j_gene: TRBJ1-2
abundance: .
d_gene: TRBD1
v_gene: TRBV29-1

CDR3nt: TGCGCCAGCAGTCCTCGGGGTAACAGAGATTCAACACCCCTCCACTTT
CDR3aa: CASSPRGNRDSTPLHF
j_gene: TRBJ1-6
abundance: .
d_gene: .
v_gene: TRBV10-2

CDR3nt: TGCGCCAGCAGCCAAGATACCGGACTAGCGGGGGGCCAAGAGACCCAGTACTTC
CDR3aa: CASSQDTGLAGGQETQYF
j_gene: TRBJ2-5
abundance: .
d_gene: TRBD2
v_gene: TRBV4-1

CDR3nt: TGTGCCTGGAGTGTAGGGACAGGGGGATTTACATATGAAAAACTGTTTTTT
CDR3aa: CAWSVGTGGFTYEKLFF
j_gene: TRBJ1-4
abundance: .
d_gene: TRBD1
v_gene: TRBV30

CDR3nt: TGCAGCGTCGTAAACAGGGGTCCCTACGAGCAGTACTTC
CDR3aa: CSVVNRGPYEQYF
j_gene: TRBJ2-7
abundance: .
d_gene: TRBD1
v_gene: TRBV29-1

CDR3nt: TGTGCCATCAGCCCGACTAGCACCACCGGGGAGCTGTTTTTT
CDR3aa: CAISPTSTTGELFF
j_gene: TRBJ2-2
abundance: once
d_gene: TRBD2
v_gene: TRBV10-3

CDR3nt: TGTGCCAGCAGTGATTGGGAAGGCTACACCTTC
CDR3aa: CASSDWEGYTF
j_gene: TRBJ1-2
abundance: .
d_gene: .
v_gene: TRBV6-1

CDR3nt: TGTGCCAGCAGTGAACAGGGTCCCTATGGCTACACCTTC
CDR3aa: CASSEQGPYGYTF
j_gene: TRBJ1-2
abundance: .
d_gene: .
v_gene: TRBV6-1

CDR3nt: TGCGCCAGCAGCCAAGTCCCTGGACAGATAGCCTACGAGCAGTACTTC
CDR3aa: CASSQVPGQIAYEQYF
j_gene: TRBJ2-7
abundance: .
d_gene: .
v_gene: TRBV4-1

CDR3nt: TGTGCCAGCAACGGTGGAGCGGGAGGGCCAAACACCGGGGAGCTGTTTTTT
CDR3aa: CASNGGAGGPNTGELFF
j_gene: TRBJ2-2
abundance: .
d_gene: TRBD2
v_gene: TRBV2

CDR3nt: TGTGCCAGTAGTATACCCCCTAACTATGGCTACACCTTC
CDR3aa: CASSIPPNYGYTF
j_gene: TRBJ1-2
abundance: .
d_gene: .
v_gene: TRBV19

CDR3nt: TGTGCCAGCAGTAAAGGGACAGGGAATGGCTACACCTTC
CDR3aa: CASSKGTGNGYTF
j_gene: TRBJ1-2
abundance: .
d_gene: TRBD1
v_gene: TRBV6-5

CDR3nt: TGTGCCAGCAGCACCTGGACTAGCGGGAGAACAGATACGCAGTATTTT
CDR3aa: CASSTWTSGRTDTQYF
j_gene: TRBJ2-3
abundance: .
d_gene: TRBD2
v_gene: TRBV7-9